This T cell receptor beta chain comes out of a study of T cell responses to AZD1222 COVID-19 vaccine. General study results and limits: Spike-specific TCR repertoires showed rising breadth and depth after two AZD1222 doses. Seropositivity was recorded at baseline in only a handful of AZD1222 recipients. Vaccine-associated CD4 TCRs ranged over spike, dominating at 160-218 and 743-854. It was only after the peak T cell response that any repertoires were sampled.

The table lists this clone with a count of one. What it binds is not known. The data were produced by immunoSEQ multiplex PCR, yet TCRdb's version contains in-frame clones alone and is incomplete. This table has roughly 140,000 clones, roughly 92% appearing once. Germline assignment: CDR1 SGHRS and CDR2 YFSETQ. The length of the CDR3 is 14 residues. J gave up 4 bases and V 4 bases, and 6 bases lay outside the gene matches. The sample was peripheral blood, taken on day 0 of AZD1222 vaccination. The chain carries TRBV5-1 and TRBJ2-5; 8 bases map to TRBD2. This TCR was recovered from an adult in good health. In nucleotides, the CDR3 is TGCGCCAGCAGCGCGCCCGGGACTAGAGAGACCCAGTACTTC. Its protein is CASSAPGTRETQYF.